Below are 26 T cell receptor beta chains sequenced from a single sample in a study of T cell clonality in common variable immunodeficiency. Overall study results and limits: Fewer deletions and N-nucleotide insertions were reportedly seen in common variable immunodeficiency TCR beta sequences.

Sequenced by immunoSEQ multiplex PCR; TCRdb stores in-frame clones only, minus some. The specimen gives 2,000 to 3,000 clones without singletons; the ten biggest hold approximately 13%. For these TCRs, the target antigens are not known. The material sequenced was peripheral blood mononuclear cells. These receptors were obtained from a human donor with common variable immunodeficiency.

Worth noting for this clone: The read is 3 residues too short to cover the CDR3 end, so that end is filled in from the germline J gene. This chain links TRBV7-2 with TRBJ1-4; the D gene is possibly TRBD1 (5 bases). V shed 1 base and J shed 8 bases, with 11 bases lying between them. The germline V gene has CDR1 SGHTA and CDR2 FQGNSA. The CDR3 is 14 residues long. Here the CDR3 reads CASSLGGPAEKLFF. The part of the CDR3 DNA that was read is TGTGCCAGCAGCTTAGGGGGCCCGGCGGAAAAA.

This clone occurred a few times. This CDR3 reads CASRIQGRSYNEQFF. The CDR3 bases that were read are TGTGCCAGCAGGATCCAGGGGCGATCCTACAATGAG. The V and J genes are TRBV6-2 or TRBV6-3 and TRBJ2-1; possible D gene TRBD1, 6 bases. The read is 3 residues too short to cover the CDR3 end, so that end is filled in from the germline J gene. The CDR3 has 15 amino acids. V lost 6 bases and J lost 1, with 13 bases in between. CDR1 is MNHEY and CDR2 is SVGEGT in the germline V gene.

CDR3 loop: CAWSGLAKNIQYF. The CDR3 DNA, read in part, is TGTGCCTGGAGTGGGCTAGCCAAAAACATT. The gene calls are TRBV30 and TRBJ2-4; D unresolved. The read halts 3 residues ahead of the CDR3 end, with the missing end drawn from the germline J gene. V was pared by 1 base and J by 0 bases, with 4 bases between. Looked up from germline, CDR1 is GTSNPN and CDR2 is SVGIG (reference sequence). The CDR3 sequence is 13 residues long.

This clone appeared a few times. Sequencing ends 3 residues short of the CDR3 end; the germline J gene provides the rest. The V and J genes are TRBV19 and TRBJ2-1, with 10 bases matching TRBD2. The CDR3 sequence is 16 residues long. CDR1 is LNHDA, CDR2 SQIVND, per germline (reference sequence). V lost 6 bases to trimming and J lost 7 bases; unmatched junction nucleotides: 12. CDR3 bases read: TGTGCCAGTAGCCACACTGGGCTAGCGGGAGTGAATGAG. This sequence encodes CASSHTGLAGVNE. The full CDR3 reads CASSHTGLAGVNEQFF.

Only a few counts were recorded for this clone. The read gets to within 3 residues of the CDR3 end, and the germline J gene fills in the rest. The chain joins TRBV20-1 to TRBJ2-5; 7 positions agree with TRBD2. J gave up 2 bases and V 7 bases, and 7 bases lay outside the gene matches. This CDR3 comprises 13 residues. Germline V gives CDR1 DFQATT, CDR2 SNEGSKA (reference sequence). CDR3 DNA, as far as it was read: TGCAGTGGCGGGAGACCAGAACAAGAGACC. Its protein product is CSGGRPEQET. The whole CDR3 protein is CSGGRPEQETQYF.

Of note for this clone: The read comes to an end 3 residues before the CDR3 does, leaving the germline J gene to fill in the end. At the DNA level, this CDR3 is encoded by other sequences in the same sample as well. V gene TRBV7-9 combines with J gene TRBJ1-4; the D is unclear. The ends were cut back, 5 bases at V and 0 bases at J, with 10 bases in the middle. This CDR3 is built from 15 residues. The germline gives CDR1 SEHNR, CDR2 FQNEAQ (reference sequence). The CDR3 DNA, read in part, is TGTGCCAGCAGCGCAAATACTGCAACTAATGAAAAA. Its translation is CASSANTATNEK. The full-length CDR3 reads as CASSANTATNEKLFF. Looking up the rest from reference TRBV7-9 and TRBJ1-4 gives the full variable domain: DTGVSQNPRHKITKRGQNVTFRCDPISEHNRLYWYRQTLGQGPEFLTYFQNEAQLEKSRLLSDRFSAERPKGSFSTLEIQRTEQGDSAMYLCASSANTATNEKLFFGSGTQLSVL.

This clone has a handful of counts. With the read ending 3 residues before the CDR3 end, the germline J gene is used to fill in that end. The chain joins TRBV7-9 to TRBJ2-5; D perhaps matches TRBD2 (5 bases). The CDR3 sequence is 14 residues long. V was trimmed by 6 bases and J by 7 bases, leaving 18 bases between them. Germline CDR1 and CDR2: SEHNR and FQNEAQ (reference sequence). Incomplete CDR3 DNA: TGTGCCAGCAGTTATCAAGCGGTAGCTGGGACC. It is translated as CASSYQAVAGT. The CDR3 in its entirety is CASSYQAVAGTQYF.

The covered CDR3 bases are TGTGCCAGTAGTGCGTCGAACTCTGGAAACACC. Protein sequence: CASSASNSGNT. In full, the CDR3 is CASSASNSGNTIYF. This chain joins TRBV19 and TRBJ1-3; D is undetermined. The read ends 3 residues early relative to the CDR3; the germline J gene fills the gap. V lost 5 bases and J lost 0, with 8 bases in between. The CDR3 spans 14 residues. Germline CDR1 reads LNHDA; CDR2 reads SQIVND (reference sequence).

This clone was observed a handful of times. The read stops 3 residues short of the end of the CDR3; the missing end is completed from the germline J gene. The chain uses TRBV30 and TRBJ1-5, with D perhaps matching TRBD1 (5 bases). V was trimmed by 4 bases and J by 0 bases, leaving 10 bases between them. This CDR3 contains 14 residues. Germline values: CDR1 GTSNPN, CDR2 SVGIG (reference sequence). CDR3: CAWTRGYSNQPQHF. CDR3 DNA, as far as it was read: TGTGCCTGGACGCGGGGCTATAGCAATCAGCCC.

Turning to this clone: The CDR3 end lies 3 residues beyond the end of the read and is filled in from the germline J gene. The V and J genes are TRBV7-2 and TRBJ2-7; D possibly corresponds to TRBD1 (6 bases). This CDR3 comprises 15 residues. Germline CDR1 is SGHTA and CDR2 is FQGNSA. V lost 6 bases and J lost 1, with 16 bases in between. Incomplete CDR3 DNA: TGTGCCAGCAGGGATACCGGGACAAGTTCCTACGAG. Residues: CASRDTGTSSYE. The full CDR3 is CASRDTGTSSYEQYF.

Sample share makes this clone medium-sized. The CDR3 end falls 3 residues outside the read, so it is completed with the germline J gene. The gene calls are TRBV7-6 and TRBJ2-5; D is ambiguous. The CDR3 has 11 residues. Germline assignment: CDR1 SGHVS and CDR2 FNYEAQ. Trimming took off 4 bases at V and 3 bases at J, with 3 bases between the two ends. The CDR3 loop reads CASSSKETQYF. The CDR3 bases that were read are TGTGCCAGCAGCTCCAAAGAGACC.

There are a few counts of this clone. Coverage ceases 3 residues before the CDR3 finishes, and the germline J gene fills in the end. The chain has TRBV7-2 and TRBJ2-1; maybe TRBD2 (6 bases). The V end lost 4 bases, the J end lost 7 bases, and 17 bases lay between the germline ends. Germline values: CDR1 SGHTA, CDR2 FQGNSA. The CDR3 runs 15 residues. This chain's CDR3 is CASSWDSSSVNEQFF. Partial CDR3 DNA: TGTGCCAGCAGCTGGGACTCTAGTAGCGTAAATGAG. The full variable domain, rest sourced from reference TRBV7-2 and TRBJ2-1, is GAGVSQSPSNKVTEKGKDVELRCDPISGHTALYWYRQSLGQGLEFLIYFQGNSAPDKSGLPSDRFSAERTGGSVSTLTIQRTQQEDSAVYLCASSWDSSSVNEQFFGPGTRLTVL.

This clone was detected only a few times. With the read ending 3 residues before the CDR3 end, the germline J gene is used to fill in that end. The rearrangement joins TRBV2 to TRBJ1-6, with 12 bases lining up with TRBD1. V dropped 7 bases and J dropped 9; count of bases not matched to a gene: 4. This CDR3 comprises 14 residues. Germline CDR1 and CDR2: SNHLY and FYNNEI. This CDR3 is CASTGQGAVSPLHF. CDR3 DNA, as far as it was read: TGTGCCAGCACGGGACAGGGGGCAGTTTCACCC. Supplemented by reference TRBV2 and TRBJ1-6, the full variable domain reads EPEVTQTPSHQVTQMGQEVILRCVPISNHLYFYWYRQILGQKVEFLVSFYNNEISEKSEIFDDQFSVERPDGSNFTLKIRSTKLEDSAMYFCASTGQGAVSPLHFGNGTRLTVT.

A word on this clone: Sequencing ends 3 residues short of the CDR3 end; the germline J gene provides the rest. The genes are TRBV7-9 and TRBJ1-2, with 10 bases fitting TRBD1. CDR3 length: 15 amino acids. V trimming: 3 bases; J trimming: 0 bases; junction bases outside the gene matches: 1. Germline-derived CDR1 and CDR2 are SEHNR and FQNEAQ (reference sequence). CDR3 DNA, as far as it was read: TGTGCCAGCAGCTTGACAGGGGGCGCTAACTATGGC. Translating gives CASSLTGGANYG. The entire CDR3 protein is CASSLTGGANYGYTF.

This clone has only a few counts. The DNA ends 3 residues before the CDR3 does, and the rest of the CDR3 is filled in from the germline J gene. The genes are TRBV6-1 and TRBJ2-1; 12 bases line up with TRBD2. Germline assignment: CDR1 MNHNS and CDR2 SASEGT. There are 16 residues in the CDR3. With 3 bases clipped from V and 2 bases from J, the junction kept 2 bases outside the gene matches. CDR3: CASSDPSGRAYNEQFF. CDR3 DNA (partial): TGTGCCAGCAGTGATCCTAGCGGGAGGGCCTACAATGAG.

A word on this clone: Read coverage stops 3 residues before the CDR3 terminus; the germline J gene supplies the remainder. The V gene is TRBV5-6, the J gene TRBJ2-3; tentative D call: TRBD2 (5 bases). This CDR3 is built from 14 residues. Trimming took off 1 base at V and 6 bases at J, with 12 bases between the two ends. From germline, CDR1 is SGHDT and CDR2 YYEEEE. Incomplete CDR3 DNA: TGTGCCAGCAGCTTGATCGGGGATGAGGATACG. This gives the protein CASSLIGDEDT. From start to end, the CDR3 is CASSLIGDEDTQYF.

The sample holds a few counts of this clone. The sequence runs out 3 residues before the end of the CDR3; the remainder is reconstructed from the germline J gene. The rearrangement joins TRBV19 to TRBJ2-2; maybe TRBD1 (5 bases). Germline V gene sequence: CDR1 LNHDA, CDR2 SQIVND (reference sequence). Trimming pared 5 bases from V and 4 bases from J, leaving 14 bases between. The CDR3 totals 15 residues. CDR3: CASSVDSPGTGELFF. The CDR3 DNA, read in part, is TGTGCCAGTAGTGTCGACAGCCCGGGCACCGGGGAG.

In this sample, this clone is medium-sized. Coverage ceases 3 residues before the CDR3 finishes, and the germline J gene fills in the end. The gene calls are TRBV27 and TRBJ2-5, with a tentative D call TRBD1 (6 bases). The germline V gene has CDR1 MNHEY and CDR2 SMNVEV (reference sequence). The CDR3 totals 13 residues. V dropped 5 bases and J dropped 5 bases, with 12 bases sitting between them. The CDR3: CASSPGVGETQYF. CDR3 bases read: TGTGCCAGCAGTCCAGGGGTTGGGGAGACC.

This clone came up a few times. The read stops 3 residues short of the end of the CDR3; the missing end is completed from the germline J gene. The chain combines TRBV10-1 with TRBJ2-1, with TRBD1 matching 9 bases. The CDR3 totals 14 residues. In germline, CDR1 is WNHNN, CDR2 SYGVQD (reference sequence). With 7 bases clipped from V and 4 bases from J, the junction kept 5 bases outside the gene matches. The CDR3 reads CASTRDRDYNEQFF. The part of the CDR3 DNA that was read is TGCGCCAGCACCCGGGACAGGGATTACAATGAG.

Concerning this clone itself: Coverage ceases 3 residues before the CDR3 finishes, and the germline J gene fills in the end. The chain uses TRBV29-1 and TRBJ2-7; 11 nucleotides agree with TRBD2. Germline loops: CDR1 SQVTM, CDR2 ANQGSEA. The length of the CDR3 is 14 residues. V shed 4 bases, J shed 0 bases, and the junction held 2 bases outside the gene matches. The part of the CDR3 DNA that was read is TGCAGCGTTGTGGGGACTAGCGGCTCCTACGAG. Residues: CSVVGTSGSYE. The whole CDR3 reads CSVVGTSGSYEQYF.

As for this clone: The read ends 3 residues early relative to the CDR3; the germline J gene fills the gap. The gene calls are TRBV7-6 and TRBJ2-1, with D uncertain. The CDR3 length is 12 residues. The germline V and J ends were trimmed by 2 bases and 5 bases, with 4 bases remaining between them. Germline loops: CDR1 SGHVS, CDR2 FNYEAQ. This chain's CDR3 is CASSLSHNEQFF. The sequenced CDR3 bases are TGTGCCAGCAGCTTAAGCCACAATGAG.

This clone is labeled medium-sized (0.01 to 0.1%). The read halts 3 residues ahead of the CDR3 end, with the missing end drawn from the germline J gene. The chain combines TRBV5-5 with TRBJ2-3; D unclear. Trimming took off 0 bases at V and 3 bases at J, with 8 bases between the two ends. The germline CDR1 and CDR2 sequences are SGHKS and YYEKEE (reference sequence). The CDR3 sequence is 14 residues long. The CDR3 region is CASSLAPRTDTQYF. The CDR3 DNA, read in part, is TGTGCCAGCAGCTTGGCCCCTAGAACAGATACG.

As regards this clone: The read comes to an end 3 residues before the CDR3 does, leaving the germline J gene to fill in the end. The gene calls are TRBV2 and TRBJ2-5; D is uncertain. The ends were cut back, 10 bases at V and 4 bases at J, with 7 bases in the middle. The CDR3 spans 10 residues. Looked up from germline, CDR1 is SNHLY and CDR2 is FYNNEI. CDR3 DNA (partial): TGTGCCACCTCGGGAGAGACC. It translates to CATSGET. The CDR3, in full, reads CATSGETQYF.

A few counts support this clone. The read falls 3 residues short of the CDR3 end, and the missing part is taken from the germline J gene. V and J are TRBV29-1 and TRBJ2-7; D might be TRBD1 (5 bases). The CDR3 extends over 12 amino acids. Germline V gene data show CDR1 as SQVTM and CDR2 as ANQGSEA. V dropped 6 bases and J dropped 4 bases, with 13 bases sitting between them. The CDR3 sequence is CSVRKGVYEQYF. CDR3 DNA (partial): TGCAGCGTCCGAAAAGGGGTGTACGAG.

This clone came up a few times. The CDR3 goes on 3 residues after the read ends, and that part is filled in from the germline J gene. This sequence joins TRBV30 and TRBJ1-5, with 7 bases that match TRBD1. The V and J ends lost 0 bases and 7 bases, in that order; junction bases with no gene match: 3. The CDR3 is 13 amino acids. Germline V gives CDR1 GTSNPN, CDR2 SVGIG (reference sequence). The CDR3 here is CAWSVGGVQPQHF. Partial CDR3 DNA: TGTGCCTGGAGTGTAGGGGGCGTGCAGCCC.

To note about this clone: The missing CDR3 end, 3 residues past where the read stops, is filled in from the germline J gene. This chain uses TRBV30 with TRBJ1-4; D remains unclear. The CDR3 totals 12 residues. Germline V gene data show CDR1 as GTSNPN and CDR2 as SVGIG (reference sequence). Trimming removed 1 base from V and 6 bases from J, with 6 bases in between. The CDR3 is CAWSAFDEKLFF. Incomplete CDR3 DNA: TGTGCCTGGAGTGCCTTTGATGAAAAA.